Reported below is one T cell receptor (beta chain). Its antigen is not yet known. Library construction relied on the immunoSEQ multiplex PCR assay. For the multiplex PCR, a mixture combining 60 forward primers for TCR Vbeta segments and 13 reverse primers for TCR Jbeta segments was used. The CDR3 region of rearranged TCR beta genes was amplified from genomic DNA with a multiplex PCR assay. The amplified TCR beta libraries were sequenced on the Illumina HiSeq System as 87-base-pair reads. From the authors' description of their analysis: Across the roughly 670 repertoires, a later analysis counted tens of millions of unique TCR beta chains, around 11 million of which were shared by at least two donors. Raw reads were error-corrected and collapsed into unique sequences with a nearest-neighbor algorithm that merged closely related sequences to remove PCR and sequencing errors. V, D and J gene segments were assigned by aligning CDR3 sequences to IMGT reference sequences. For a sequence to be retained, a match of at least six nucleotides was required to both a V gene segment and a J gene segment. A rearrangement counted as productive if the CDR3 had no stop codons and remained in frame with V and J, and every other rearrangement counted as non-productive. CDR3 was defined by IMGT convention, running from the second conserved V-encoded cysteine to the conserved J-encoded phenylalanine. In an earlier analysis of 500 to 650 of the donors, sequences lacking an unambiguous match to a single V gene segment were excluded. An earlier analysis of a few hundred of the donors classified V segments as functional when productive rearrangements were above 56.7% and as segregating when the standard deviation between donors was above 5%. A statistical classification framework was built to diagnose cytomegalovirus status from the catalog of TCR beta chain sequences. V and J gene assignment, in a later analysis, came from comparing TCR nucleotide sequences with IMGT/GENE-DB human TR gene sequences. Using the TCRdist pipeline, a later analysis assigned CDR3 sequences along with most-parsimonious VDJ recombination scenarios. In a later analysis, each TCR beta chain was defined by its CDR3 amino acid sequence together with its V-gene family, and reads without a unique V-gene family were excluded. To address suspected cross-contamination and a sequencing artifact, a later analysis removed around 590 highly shared, low-generation-probability nucleotide sequences. For each public chain, a later analysis derived a clonal expansion index from normalized ranks of inferred template counts within each repertoire. A later analysis computed generation probabilities with a VDJ recombination model fitted to out-of-frame rearrangements, and checked the results against IGoR. Hypergeometric tests were used in a later analysis to score TCR-TCR, TCR-HLA and TCR-CMV co-occurrence, with a repertoire-size bias correction applied to the TCR pairs. A later analysis estimated false discovery rates by permuting HLA or CMV assignments 20 times. In a later analysis, co-occurring TCRs were grouped with DBSCAN, and TCRdist sequence similarity was added when clustering was performed within HLA-allele-positive subsets. Repertoires with fewer than 30,000 or more than 120,000 public chains, plus five repertoires with anomalous nucleotide sharing, were excluded from co-occurrence clustering. As stored in TCRdb, this immuneACCESS dataset retains in-frame rearrangements with V and J assigned. A fraction of the clones does not appear; measured against another copy, unresolved V genes explain less than half of the discrepancy, and the remainder lacks a known reason. V, J and clone size are taken as reported in that table, and D and trimming were inferred from the DNA itself. The table of this sample itemizes approximately 120,000 clones. The top ten hold 1.5% to 2.5% of the sample.

This record comes from a study of cytomegalovirus exposure and HLA in healthy donors (dated 2017 in TCRdb). Concerning the study at large: An earlier analysis of approximately 590 of the donors reported approximately 290 Gb of sequence data and around 110 million unique TCR beta sequences from 150 million to 200 million T cells. An early release that covered 500 to 800 HLA-typed donors contained around 300 gigabases of sequencing data and some 87 million unique TCR sequences. Of the roughly 410 genotyped donors, 75% to 85% were placed in the genetic ancestry cluster associated with self-reported Caucasian donors. The study was designed to test whether signatures of past pathogen exposure could be identified by cataloging public T cell receptors. Using immunosequencing, the study profiled T cell repertoires from around 680 subjects and related those repertoires to cytomegalovirus serostatus. Along with the approximately 620-subject first cohort, a separate validation cohort of over 90 different subjects was used. High-throughput TCR immunosequencing, statistical association of individual TCRs with disease status, and machine learning were combined to predict cytomegalovirus infection status. A later analysis re-analyzed previously published TCR beta repertoires from approximately 670 donors and added high-resolution HLA genotyping to study TCR occurrence patterns. The later analysis used no new phenotypic data to find candidate immune exposures, relying instead on TCR beta sequences and their occurrence across donors. An earlier analysis of more than 450 of the donors used high-throughput TCR beta sequencing to judge whether each TCR beta V gene segment behaved as functional or pseudogenic. Donor age, sex, ethnicity and CMV serostatus were collected together with the repertoire data. A later genetic analysis took genome-wide SNP genotypes for 398 of the 666 donors and used that subset as a discovery cohort. Every repertoire in the discovery cohort had been generated on one and the same sequencing platform. Class I and class II HLA loci were covered by the typing at four-digit resolution. The number of typed donors differed by locus: 629-630 for A, B, C, DRB1 and DQB1; some 500 for DQA1; 606 for DPA1; and some 430 for DPB1. Because of strong linkage in the cohort, 5 or 6 DR-DQ haplotypes were treated as single units for association and clustering. Among some 400 genotyped donors of the cohort, an average of approximately 240,000 unique TCR beta nucleotide sequences was sequenced per donor, of which 15% to 20% were non-productive.

The cohort consisted of hundreds of healthy bone marrow donors. At the time of sampling, all cohort members were nominally healthy, though unrecorded immune exposures were likely present. The donor tested CMV seronegative, placing the donor among the roughly 340 seronegative members of the cohort. A peripheral blood sample was provided by each donor, and peripheral blood mononuclear cells were used for TCR beta sequencing. Genomic DNA extraction from the blood cell samples was performed with the Qiagen DNeasy Blood Extraction Kit. Study-wide findings and limitations: Immune exposure information for the cohort was limited to CMV serostatus. While some public TCRs were present in many individuals, most TCR sequences turned up only very rarely across donors. In a later genetic analysis, a missense DCLRE1C variant was associated with V-gene and J-gene trimming of TCR beta chains, and the association was replicated in an independent cohort. In this cohort, only TCR beta chains were sequenced, and detectable features were limited by the absence of alpha or paired-chain data. In an earlier analysis of 587 of the donors, most TCR beta V segments appeared in productive rearrangements about 87% or about 30% of the time, broadly matching IMGT annotations. In vitro tests confirmed that a few of the cytomegalovirus-associated TCR beta chains recognize cytomegalovirus antigens. The presence/absence analyses assumed that sequencing depth was roughly uniform across donors, and that assumption may not be true. Assigning TCR associations to individual alleles was difficult when HLA alleles, especially DR and DQ, strongly co-occurred. A later genetic analysis reported fewer N-insertions in productive TCRs among donors in an Asian-associated ancestry cluster than the roughly 620-donor mean. Some 16 rarely observed V segments, including chromosome 9 orphons, were excluded from the earlier analysis of several hundred of the donors because counts were too low. According to a later analysis, parvovirus B19, influenza, CMV and Epstein-Barr virus appeared linked to several top co-occurrence clusters. A further reported finding was that TCR beta sequences accurately predicted the HLA-A and HLA-B alleles for most subjects in the first cohort. In both the original and validation cohorts, the classifier was reported to diagnose cytomegalovirus status with high specificity and sensitivity. The sequencing pipeline was judged likely to have produced a cluster of highly shared sequence variants as a technical artifact. The 87-base-pair reads could not distinguish some IMGT-functional V segments, including TRBV6-2 and TRBV6-3, so those segments were excluded. Most CMV-associated TCR beta chains appeared to be HLA-restricted in a later analysis, and the HLA associations seemed to be driven largely by CMV exposure. The study gave a list of more than 150 TCR beta chains associated with cytomegalovirus. According to a later analysis, TCR association rates differed among HLA loci, with DRB1 alleles showing the most associated TCRs and HLA-C alleles showing the fewest. The authors suggested that the approach could potentially be extended to other disease states and immunological phenotypes. Because HLA typing was unavailable for some donors at each locus, only the typed subset was used in association tests. In a later analysis, 15,000 to 20,000 TCR beta sequences were associated with specific HLA alleles at a false discovery rate of 0.05. In a later analysis, HLA-associated TCR beta chains were found to be more clonally expanded and to have lower generation probabilities than equally common non-associated chains. Linkage disequilibrium might explain the correlated functional status among segregating V segments, but an unknown experimental factor could not be excluded.

There are 15 amino acids in the CDR3, from cysteine to phenylalanine inclusive. Of the read, only the CDR3 DNA is kept; its 45 bases are in frame from base 1. The germline V gene encodes CDR1 LNHDA and CDR2 SQIVND (reference sequence). Trimming removed 6 bases from V and 3 bases from J, leaving 16 bases between the germline ends. Sequencing was done on a sample of PBMCs. In this chain, TRBV19 is recombined with TRBJ2-3; the best D guess is TRBD2, with 6 bases matching. This clonotype originated in a woman in her fifties or sixties in good health and CMV-seronegative. The CDR3 protein is CASRTRIGGTDTQYF. The DNA sequence follows: TGTGCCAGTAGGACCCGTATCGGAGGGACAGATACGCAGTATTTT.